This T cell receptor (beta chain) was identified during a study of blood T cell repertoires in COVID-19. Overall study: Sources were T cells, B-cell-depleted T cells, or PBMCs; the material itself was cDNA or gDNA.

The CDR3 consists of 15 residues. Unmatched junction bases numbered 15, after V lost 7 bases and J lost 5 bases. Germline assignment: CDR1 SGHRS and CDR2 YFSETQ. Assay used: immunoSEQ multiplex PCR; TCRdb lists only in-frame clones, some missing. The table shows about 36,000 clones, with 90% occurring only once. This rearrangement joins TRBV5-1 to TRBJ2-7; 7 nucleotides line up with TRBD1. The sequenced material came from peripheral blood. The source is a man aged 60 to 75 with active or convalescent COVID-19. CDR3 sequence: CASALYGQGVDEQYF. CDR3 DNA sequence: TGCGCCAGCGCTTTGTATGGGCAGGGGGTCGACGAGCAGTACTTC.